The 17 T cell receptor beta chains given below trace back to one sample, sequenced in a study of blood T cell repertoires in COVID-19. The protocol was immunoSEQ multiplex PCR, while the TCRdb copy is restricted to in-frame clones and leaves out a portion. The data show roughly 350,000 clones, 85% seen once. Sequencing was carried out using peripheral blood. The receptor source for this set is a woman under 30 with acute or convalescent COVID-19.

This clone was recorded a few times. The rearrangement uses TRBV28 and TRBJ1-2; D ambiguous. The germline V gene has CDR1 MDHEN and CDR2 SYDVKM. V dropped 1 base and J dropped 5 bases, with 8 bases sitting between them. The length of the CDR3 is 13 residues. The DNA for the CDR3 is TGTGCCAGCAGTTTATTAACCCTATATGGCTACACCTTC. Protein sequence: CASSLLTLYGYTF.

The rearrangement links TRBV4-1 to TRBJ1-6; D is undetermined. Germline lookup yields CDR1 MGHRA and CDR2 YSYEKL. The CDR3 totals 15 residues. The V and J ends lost 0 bases and 9 bases respectively, with 12 bases between them. CDR3 DNA sequence: TGCGCCAGCAGCCAAGATGAGGGTAGTAGTTCACCCCTCCACTTT. This gives the protein CASSQDEGSSSPLHF.

This chain links TRBV19 with TRBJ2-1; a weak D match, TRBD1 (6 bases). Germline values: CDR1 LNHDA, CDR2 SQIVND (reference sequence). CDR3 length: 13 residues. Deletions cut 4 bases from V and 8 bases from J, with 12 bases between. CDR3 region: CASSTRTVDEQFF. In nucleotides, the CDR3 is TGTGCCAGTAGTACCAGGACAGTGGATGAGCAGTTCTTC. The full variable domain, its missing parts supplied by reference TRBV19 and TRBJ2-1, is DGGITQSPKYLFRKEGQNVTLSCEQNLNHDAMYWYRQDPGQGLRLIYYSQIVNDFQKGDIAEGYSVSREKKESFPLTVTSAQKNPTAFYLCASSTRTVDEQFFGPGTRLTVL.

The V call is TRBV6-5, the J call TRBJ2-2; perhaps TRBD1 as D (5 bases). Looked up from germline, CDR1 is MNHEY and CDR2 is SVGAGI. The V end was cut by 4 bases, the J end by 6 bases, with 15 bases between. The CDR3 has 15 residues. CDR3 coding DNA: TGTGCCAGCAGTTCGATGACAGAGGACCCCGGGGAGCTGTTTTTT. This sequence encodes CASSSMTEDPGELFF.

This clone occurred once. V and J are TRBV28 and TRBJ2-1, with D possibly being TRBD2 (5 bases). V lost 3 bases and J 6 bases, leaving 15 bases between the germline ends. This CDR3 is 15 amino acids long. Germline-derived CDR1 and CDR2 are MDHEN and SYDVKM. The CDR3 loop is CASSFRRPGGNEQFF. The CDR3 DNA follows: TGTGCCAGCAGTTTTAGACGGCCTGGAGGCAATGAGCAGTTCTTC.

This sequence joins TRBV4-2 and TRBJ2-1; weak D call: TRBD1 (6 bases). V was clipped by 0 bases and J by 1 base, with 7 bases between them. CDR1 LGHNA and CDR2 YNFKEQ come from the germline V gene. This CDR3 is built from 15 residues. CDR3 region: CASSQETGSYNEQFF. The CDR3 DNA follows: TGTGCCAGCAGCCAAGAAACAGGGTCCTACAATGAGCAGTTCTTC.

The chain has TRBV30 and TRBJ1-5; TRBD1 aligns across 8 bases. This CDR3 is built from 16 residues. Germline CDR1 reads GTSNPN; CDR2 reads SVGIG (reference sequence). V was pared by 0 bases and J by 9 bases, with 13 bases of the junction left unmatched. DNA for the CDR3: TGTGCCTGGAGTGTCGCGCCCCGACAGGGGAGGGTGCCCCAGCATTTT. Translation: CAWSVAPRQGRVPQHF. The whole variable domain, remainder taken from reference TRBV30 and TRBJ1-5, is SQTIHQWPATLVQPVGSPLSLECTVEGTSNPNLYWYRQAAGRGLQLLFYSVGIGQISSEVPQNLSASRPQDRQFILSSKKLLLSDSGFYLCAWSVAPRQGRVPQHFGDGTRLSIL.

The rearrangement uses TRBV11-2 and TRBJ2-7; 9 bases line up with TRBD1. CDR3 length: 15 residues. Unmatched junction bases numbered 7, after V lost 5 bases and J lost 2 bases. In germline, CDR1 is SGHAT, CDR2 FQNNGV. The CDR3 reads CASSHPTGGAYEQYF. In DNA, the CDR3 is TGTGCCAGCAGCCATCCGACAGGGGGGGCCTACGAGCAGTACTTC.

This clone was recorded once. The chain has TRBV2 and TRBJ2-7; a weak D match, TRBD2 (5 bases). Deletions cut 6 bases from V and 9 bases from J, with 15 bases between. Germline loops: CDR1 SNHLY, CDR2 FYNNEI. This CDR3 spans 12 amino acids. CDR3 region: CASRRFSESQYF. The DNA for the CDR3 is TGTGCCAGCAGGAGGTTTAGCGAATCGCAGTACTTC. Full variable domain (remainder filled in from reference TRBV2 and TRBJ2-7): EPEVTQTPSHQVTQMGQEVILRCVPISNHLYFYWYRQILGQKVEFLVSFYNNEISEKSEIFDDQFSVERPDGSNFTLKIRSTKLEDSAMYFCASRRFSESQYFGPGTRLTVT.

This chain joins TRBV30 and TRBJ2-3; 10 bases agree with TRBD2. In germline, CDR1 is GTSNPN, CDR2 SVGIG (reference sequence). V dropped 2 bases and J dropped 0; count of bases not matched to a gene: 5. The CDR3 is made up of 16 amino acids. The CDR3 DNA is TGTGCCTGGAGTCCGGAGCGGGGGGGTAGCACAGATACGCAGTATTTT. It translates to CAWSPERGGSTDTQYF. Using reference TRBV30 and TRBJ2-3 for the parts outside the CDR3, the full variable domain is SQTIHQWPATLVQPVGSPLSLECTVEGTSNPNLYWYRQAAGRGLQLLFYSVGIGQISSEVPQNLSASRPQDRQFILSSKKLLLSDSGFYLCAWSPERGGSTDTQYFGPGTRLTVL.

V gene TRBV12-3 or TRBV12-4 combines with J gene TRBJ1-4, with D perhaps matching TRBD1 (5 bases). This CDR3 is 13 amino acids long. The ends were cut back, 4 bases at V and 6 bases at J, with 9 bases in the middle. The CDR3 sequence: CASSYTRDEKLFF. The DNA for the CDR3 is TGTGCCAGCAGTTATACCAGGGATGAAAAACTGTTTTTT.

This clone was counted ten times or more. The same CDR3 also results from other DNA sequences found in this sample. The J gene is TRBJ1-1, the V gene TRBV7-6; 9 bases map to TRBD1. Germline lookup yields CDR1 SGHVS and CDR2 FNYEAQ. After removal of 3 bases from V and 4 bases from J, the junction contained 0 bases not matched to a gene. This CDR3 has 13 residues. The CDR3: CASSLGQGTEAFF. For the CDR3, the DNA is TGTGCCAGCAGCTTGGGACAGGGCACTGAAGCTTTCTTT.

This chain joins TRBV9 and TRBJ2-7, with D maybe TRBD1 (6 bases). V shed 4 bases and J shed 5 bases, with 16 bases lying between them. Germline V lookup: CDR1 SGDLS, CDR2 YYNGEE. This CDR3 contains 14 residues. CDR3 region: CASSPHTGSNEQYF. CDR3 DNA sequence: TGTGCCAGCAGCCCCCATACAGGGAGCAACGAGCAGTACTTC.

J is TRBJ2-7 and V is TRBV14, with 7 positions matching TRBD2. The CDR3 has 14 amino acids. Per germline, CDR1 SGHDN and CDR2 FVKESK. The V segment lost 4 bases and the J segment 3 bases; nucleotides outside the gene matches: 6. CDR3 in amino acids: CASSPRGRLYEQYF. The CDR3 DNA follows: TGTGCCAGCAGCCCGCGGGGGAGACTCTACGAGCAGTACTTC. Full variable domain (outside the CDR3, taken from reference TRBV14 and TRBJ2-7): EAGVTQFPSHSVIEKGQTVTLRCDPISGHDNLYWYRRVMGKEIKFLLHFVKESKQDESGMPNNRFLAERTGGTYSTLKVQPAELEDSGVYFCASSPRGRLYEQYFGPGTRLTVT.

V and J are TRBV5-4 and TRBJ1-1; TRBD1 might be the D (6 bases). This CDR3 is built from 15 residues. The V end was cut by 2 bases, the J end by 4 bases, with 15 bases between. CDR1 is SGHNT, CDR2 YYREEE, per germline (reference sequence). The CDR3 DNA reads TGTGCCAGCAGCTTTCCGGCAGGGGAATCCACTGAAGCTTTCTTT. Protein: CASSFPAGESTEAFF.

The rearrangement uses TRBV12-5 and TRBJ2-3; 11 nucleotides align to TRBD2. Germline V gene sequence: CDR1 LGHNT, CDR2 FRNRAP. This CDR3 has 15 residues. V trimming: 1 base; J trimming: 3 bases; junction bases outside the gene matches: 0. Written as DNA, the CDR3 is TGTGCTAGTGGTTTGGCTAGCGGGAGGACAGATACGCAGTATTTT. It encodes CASGLASGRTDTQYF.

Note on this clone: Additional DNA sequences in this sample encode the identical CDR3. The genes are TRBV9 and TRBJ2-3, with 10 bases that match TRBD2. Germline CDR1 and CDR2: SGDLS and YYNGEE. V trimming: 4 bases; J trimming: 1 base; junction bases outside the gene matches: 6. The length of the CDR3 is 16 residues. CDR3 DNA sequence: TGTGCCAGCAGCCCGCTAGCGGGAGTCGGCACAGATACGCAGTATTTT. This translates into CASSPLAGVGTDTQYF.